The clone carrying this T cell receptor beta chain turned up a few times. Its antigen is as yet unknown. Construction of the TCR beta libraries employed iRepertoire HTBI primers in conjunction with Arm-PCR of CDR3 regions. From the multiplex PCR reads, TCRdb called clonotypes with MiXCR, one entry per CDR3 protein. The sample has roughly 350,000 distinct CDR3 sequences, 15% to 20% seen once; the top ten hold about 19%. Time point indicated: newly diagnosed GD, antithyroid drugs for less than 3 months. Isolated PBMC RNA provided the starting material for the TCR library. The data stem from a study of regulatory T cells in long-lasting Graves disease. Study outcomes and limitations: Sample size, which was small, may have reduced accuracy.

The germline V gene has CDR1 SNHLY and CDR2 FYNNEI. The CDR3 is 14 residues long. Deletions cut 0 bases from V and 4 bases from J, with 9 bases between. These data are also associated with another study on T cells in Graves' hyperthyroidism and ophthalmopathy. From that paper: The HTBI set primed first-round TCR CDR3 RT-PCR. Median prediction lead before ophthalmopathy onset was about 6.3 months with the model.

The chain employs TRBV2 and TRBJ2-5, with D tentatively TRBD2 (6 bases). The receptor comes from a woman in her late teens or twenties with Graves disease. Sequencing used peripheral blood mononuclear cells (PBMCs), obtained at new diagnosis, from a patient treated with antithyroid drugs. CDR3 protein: CASSEARRGETQYF. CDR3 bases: TGTGCCAGCAGTGAAGCGCGGAGGGGAGAGACCCAGTACTTC.